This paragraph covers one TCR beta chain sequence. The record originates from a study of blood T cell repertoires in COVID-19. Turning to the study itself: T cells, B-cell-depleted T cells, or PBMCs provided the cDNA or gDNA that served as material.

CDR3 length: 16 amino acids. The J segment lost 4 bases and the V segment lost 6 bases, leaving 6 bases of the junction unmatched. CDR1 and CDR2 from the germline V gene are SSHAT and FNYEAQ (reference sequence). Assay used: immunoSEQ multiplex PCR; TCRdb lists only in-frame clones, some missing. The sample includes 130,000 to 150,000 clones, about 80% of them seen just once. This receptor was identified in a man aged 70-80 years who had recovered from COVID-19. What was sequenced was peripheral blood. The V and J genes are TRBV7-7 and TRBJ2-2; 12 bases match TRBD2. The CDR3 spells CASRPTSGRFTGELFF. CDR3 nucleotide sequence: TGTGCCAGCAGACCCACTAGCGGGAGGTTCACCGGGGAGCTGTTTTTT.